Detailed here is one T cell receptor (beta chain). Per the authors' pipeline: Reference gene primer amplification yielded estimated nucleated cell counts. The table came from immunoSEQ multiplex PCR; TCRdb's copy has only in-frame clones and leaves some out. From that table come the V and J calls and clone size; the DNA was used to work out D and trimming. The sample yields 35,000 to 45,000 clones, roughly 84% seen once. CDR3 length: 14 amino acids. CDR1 is MNHEY and CDR2 is SVGAGI in the germline V gene. The junction had 6 bases not matched to a gene; V was cut back by 6 bases and J by 6 bases. These data belong to a study of blood T cell repertoires in COVID-19. The overall study: Sources were T cells, B-cell-depleted T cells, or PBMCs; the material itself was cDNA or gDNA.

The sequence was obtained from a human donor in a cohort sampled during active COVID-19. Material for sequencing was peripheral blood. The chain joins TRBV6-5 to TRBJ2-3, with 10 bases that match TRBD1. In DNA form, the CDR3 reads TGTGCCAGCAGCGTGACAGGGGGCCGGGATACGCAGTATTTT. Its translation: CASSVTGGRDTQYF.